Shown below are 5 T cell receptor beta chains from a single sample sequenced in a study of PD-1 blockade in classical Hodgkin lymphoma. As for time point: cycle 4 day 1 (C4D1), after about 6 weeks of nivolumab. Exposure to brentuximab vedotin varied, and each patient had relapsed following autologous stem cell transplantation. Magnetic negative selection served to purify CD4+ T cells out of PBMCs that had been thawed. Clones were read by immunoSEQ multiplex PCR, and TCRdb kept only the in-frame ones, dropping some. The table includes about 18,000 clones, 65% to 85% detected once. Specimen: CD4+ T cells from blood, collected before the fourth cycle of nivolumab. The receptor set was obtained from a human donor with classical Hodgkin lymphoma.

The CDR3 reads CASSESDSEAFF. The CDR3 region has the DNA TGTGCCAGCAGTGAATCCGACAGTGAAGCTTTCTTT. The chain links TRBV6-1 to TRBJ1-1; perhaps TRBD1 as D (5 bases). Germline CDR1 reads MNHNS; CDR2 reads SASEGT. This CDR3 has 12 residues. Trimming left V 2 bases short and J 7 bases short, with 8 bases between.

This clone came up a few times. The rearrangement uses TRBV7-9 and TRBJ1-5, with D hard to call. CDR1 and CDR2 from the germline V gene are SEHNR and FQNEAQ (reference sequence). CDR3 size: 15 residues. V was clipped by 5 bases and J by 0 bases, with 11 bases between them. In DNA form, the CDR3 reads TGTGCCAGCAGCCCCGACGGTTTTAGCAATCAGCCCCAGCATTTT. Its protein product is CASSPDGFSNQPQHF.

The V gene is TRBV7-9, the J gene TRBJ1-1; the D is unclear. V was cut by 4 bases and J by 10 bases, with 13 bases left in between. The CDR3 sequence is 12 residues long. In germline, CDR1 is SEHNR, CDR2 FQNEAQ (reference sequence). The CDR3 coding sequence is TGTGCCAGCAGCTCCGGACGGCTGGGAGCTTTCTTT. It specifies CASSSGRLGAFF.

The chain combines TRBV7-9 with TRBJ2-7; the D gene is possibly TRBD1 (5 bases). V lost 3 bases, J lost 5 bases, and 11 bases lay in between. In germline, CDR1 is SEHNR, CDR2 FQNEAQ (reference sequence). The CDR3 is 13 residues long. The CDR3 is CASSFQGGDEQYF. In DNA form, the CDR3 reads TGTGCCAGCAGCTTCCAGGGTGGCGACGAGCAGTACTTC.

The CDR3 DNA is TGCGCCAGCAGTGATAGACGGAGCTATGGCTACACCTTC. This codes for CASSDRRSYGYTF. The chain recombines TRBV10-1 with TRBJ1-2; D not certain. Trimming left V 3 bases short and J 4 bases short, with 9 bases between. The germline V gene has CDR1 WNHNN and CDR2 SYGVQD (reference sequence). The CDR3 is 13 amino acids.